The 21 T cell receptor beta chains below come from one sample, sequenced in a study of T-cell reconstitution after alpha-beta-depleted transplantation in children. A library of TCRbeta sequences, prepared with unique molecular identifiers, was generated. Using its own MiXCR run on the PCR reads, TCRdb lists one record per CDR3 protein. The table has about 58,000 distinct CDR3 sequences, roughly 46% seen once. The sample here was PBMCs, mostly from graft donor cells, taken 360 days after TCRalphabeta/CD19-depleted stem cell transplant. Receptors originate from a male patient aged 10 to 17 who had a stem cell transplant for acute lymphoblastic leukemia, so the T cells may come from the graft donor.

This clonotype has just a few counts. V usage is TRBV2 and J usage is TRBJ1-1, with a tentative D call TRBD1 (5 bases). Germline-derived CDR1 and CDR2 are SNHLY and FYNNEI. The V end was cut by 8 bases, the J end by 6 bases, with 13 bases between. The CDR3 is 12 amino acids. CDR3 bases: TGTGCCAGCGGGGGGGTTTTAGCTGAAGCTTTCTTT. It specifies CASGGVLAEAFF.

The chain links TRBV29-1 to TRBJ2-5; perhaps D is TRBD1 or TRBD2 (5 bases each). The germline gives CDR1 SQVTM, CDR2 ANQGSEA. This CDR3 is built from 16 residues. V lost 4 bases and J 4 bases, leaving 22 bases between the germline ends. The CDR3 nucleotides read TGCAGCGTTGTTGAGGGGTTTGGCGGGTTCGGAGAGACCCAGTACTTC. The encoded protein is CSVVEGFGGFGETQYF.

The J gene is TRBJ1-1, the V gene TRBV6-2 or TRBV6-3, with D unresolved. CDR3 length: 14 residues. V was shortened by 4 bases and J by 7 bases, with 16 bases between the two germline ends. Germline V gene lookup returns CDR1 MNHEY and CDR2 SVGEGT. The CDR3 DNA reads TGTGCCAGCAGTTTCGGCACCTGGGATGATGAAGCTTTCTTT. This sequence encodes CASSFGTWDDEAFF.

The chain recombines TRBV11-2 with TRBJ2-3; TRBD1 is a possible D gene (6 bases). Germline V gene data show CDR1 as SGHAT and CDR2 as FQNNGV. V lost 0 bases, J lost 2 bases, and 9 bases lay in between. This CDR3 contains 15 residues. CDR3 region: CASSLESGVTDTQYF. The CDR3, as DNA: TGTGCCAGCAGCTTAGAGTCAGGGGTCACAGATACGCAGTATTTT.

J is TRBJ1-1 and V is TRBV6-1; D is undetermined. Looked up from germline, CDR1 is MNHNS and CDR2 is SASEGT. V gave up 4 bases and J gave up 6 bases, with 6 bases separating them. This CDR3 is 11 amino acids long. CDR3 sequence: CASSVMSEAFF. The CDR3 nucleotides are TGTGCCAGCAGTGTAATGTCTGAAGCTTTCTTT.

The gene calls are TRBV11-2 and TRBJ2-7; a possible D gene is TRBD1 (6 bases). Germline V gene data show CDR1 as SGHAT and CDR2 as FQNNGV. This CDR3 comprises 12 residues. V lost 6 bases to trimming and J lost 5 bases, with 11 bases between them. In nucleotides, the CDR3 is TGTGCCAGCAGTTACAGGGATCACGAGCAGTACTTC. Translated, it gives CASSYRDHEQYF.

The V gene is TRBV3-1, the J gene TRBJ2-5, with D perhaps TRBD1 or TRBD2 (6 bases each). The CDR3 is 15 amino acids. V lost 0 bases and J lost 5, with 13 bases in between. From germline, CDR1 is LGHDT and CDR2 YNNKEL (reference sequence). The CDR3 DNA follows: TGTGCCAGCAGCCAAGAACTGGGGGCGGGGGAGACCCAGTACTTC. Translation: CASSQELGAGETQYF.

The chain combines TRBV12-3 or TRBV12-4 with TRBJ1-5; no reliable D call. The V and J ends lost 8 bases and 0 bases respectively, with 11 bases between them. The CDR3 extends over 14 amino acids. The CDR3 reads CASAPPYSNQPQHF. The CDR3, as DNA: TGTGCCAGCGCACCGCCTTATAGCAATCAGCCCCAGCATTTT.

The chain uses TRBV28 and TRBJ1-4; D is unresolved. Between the trimmed V and J ends, which lost 3 bases and 8 bases, there was a span of 10 bases. Per germline, CDR1 MDHEN and CDR2 SYDVKM. The length of the CDR3 is 13 residues. CDR3 residues: CASSFGLNEKLFF. CDR3 DNA sequence: TGTGCCAGCAGTTTTGGCCTTAACGAAAAACTGTTTTTT.

The V gene is TRBV12-3 or TRBV12-4, the J gene TRBJ2-7, with TRBD2 matching 7 bases. This CDR3 comprises 14 residues. After removal of 2 bases from V and 12 bases from J, the junction contained 13 bases not matched to a gene. The CDR3 nucleotides are TGTGCCAGCAGTTTATTAGAACGAGCAGGGAGGGTGTACTTC. Protein: CASSLLERAGRVYF.

This clonotype was observed a handful of times. The rearrangement uses TRBV11-2 and TRBJ2-5; 7 nucleotides line up with TRBD2. Germline CDR1 SGHAT, CDR2 FQNNGV. The CDR3 is made up of 14 amino acids. Trimming at V came to 5 bases and at J to 2 bases, leaving 5 bases not matched to a gene. DNA of the CDR3: TGTGCCAGCAGCACTGGACTAGGGCAAGAGACCCAGTACTTC. Its translation is CASSTGLGQETQYF.

The J gene is TRBJ2-7, the V gene TRBV10-3; D remains ambiguous. The V and J ends lost 4 bases and 6 bases respectively, with 16 bases between them. CDR1 and CDR2 (germline): ENHRY, SYGVKD. The CDR3 length is 14 residues. CDR3 DNA: TGTGCCATCAGTGTGGGCCCAAGGTCTCTCGAGCAGTACTTC. As protein: CAISVGPRSLEQYF.

This clonotype was picked up a small number of times. The rearrangement joins TRBV7-2 to TRBJ1-1; 8 bases are a match to TRBD1. This CDR3 spans 14 amino acids. Germline CDR1 SGHTA, CDR2 FQGNSA. J was trimmed by 4 bases and V by 2 bases; bases with no gene match: 3. CDR3 nucleotides: TGTGCCAGCAGCTTACAGGGGGCGTCCACTGAAGCTTTCTTT. Its translation: CASSLQGASTEAFF.

The chain carries TRBV20-1 and TRBJ1-5; 8 bases line up with TRBD1. The CDR3 totals 15 residues. Germline CDR1 and CDR2: DFQATT and SNEGSKA (reference sequence). Trimming took 4 bases from V and 3 from J; bases not matched to a gene: 8. The CDR3 DNA follows: TGCAGTGCTACTCCGGGACAGGCCTTCAATCAGCCCCAGCATTTT. Its translation is CSATPGQAFNQPQHF.

The V gene is TRBV28, the J gene TRBJ2-2; the match to TRBD2 covers 10 bases. The CDR3 sequence is 16 residues long. Germline CDR1 reads MDHEN; CDR2 reads SYDVKM. The J segment lost 5 bases and the V segment lost 5 bases, leaving 8 bases of the junction unmatched. CDR3: CASSPELAGLTGELFF. The CDR3 DNA sequence: TGTGCCAGCAGTCCGGAACTAGCGGGGTTGACCGGGGAGCTGTTTTTT.

This chain joins TRBV11-2 and TRBJ2-1; D uncertain. Germline CDR1 is SGHAT and CDR2 is FQNNGV. V lost 5 bases to trimming and J lost 2 bases, with 13 bases between them. The CDR3 is 15 residues long. In DNA form, the CDR3 reads TGTGCCAGCAGCCCCCCGGAGAAGGCCTACAATGAGCAGTTCTTC. This translates into CASSPPEKAYNEQFF.

The rearrangement joins TRBV7-2 to TRBJ2-5; D is ambiguous. This CDR3 comprises 15 residues. Germline V CDR1 and CDR2: SGHTA, FQGNSA. The ends were cut back, 8 bases at V and 2 bases at J, with 18 bases in the middle. The CDR3 loop is CASPLPRLNQETQYF. The CDR3 region has the DNA TGTGCCAGCCCACTCCCCCGTCTAAATCAAGAGACCCAGTACTTC.

This clonotype was counted ten times or more. The V and J genes are TRBV12-3 or TRBV12-4 and TRBJ2-7, with 10 bases aligning to TRBD1. The CDR3 is 14 amino acids. V shed 5 bases and J 2 bases; nucleotides not matched to a gene: 3. The CDR3 region has the DNA TGTGCCAGCAGTAGAGGACAGGGGGCCTACGAGCAGTACTTC. This sequence encodes CASSRGQGAYEQYF.

This rearrangement joins TRBV5-6 to TRBJ1-5; 10 bases map to TRBD1. The CDR3 runs to 15 residues. CDR1 and CDR2 (germline): SGHDT, YYEEEE. V shed 4 bases, J shed 2 bases, and the junction held 3 bases outside the gene matches. The CDR3 coding sequence is TGTGCCAGCAGCCTAGGACAGGGGGGCAATCAGCCCCAGCATTTT. This sequence encodes CASSLGQGGNQPQHF.

This clonotype has only a few counts. This sequence joins TRBV5-1 and TRBJ2-4, with a tentative D call TRBD1 (6 bases). V was clipped by 5 bases and J by 4 bases, with 22 bases between them. This CDR3 is built from 17 residues. In germline, CDR1 is SGHRS, CDR2 YFSETQ. As DNA, the CDR3 is TGCGCCAGCAGGTTGACCGTGGACAGTCGACAAAAAAACATTCAGTACTTC. Its protein is CASRLTVDSRQKNIQYF.

The J gene is TRBJ2-7, the V gene TRBV20-1, with TRBD2 matching over 10 bases. Trimming cost V 4 bases and J 3 bases; bases outside gene matches: 12. The CDR3 loop spans 16 amino acids. CDR1 is DFQATT, CDR2 SNEGSKA, per germline (reference sequence). In DNA, the CDR3 is TGCAGTGCTATGCCCGCTAGCGGGGGCCATTACTACGAGCAGTACTTC. Translation gives CSAMPASGGHYYEQYF.